This T cell receptor (beta chain) was documented in a study of shared clonotypes between healthy human individuals. Some clones are missing from TCRdb's copy, which holds only in-frame ones; the method was immunoSEQ multiplex PCR. The sample consists of about 230,000 clones, 60% to 80% of them appearing once. Germline CDR1 is MNHEY and CDR2 is SVGAGI. V shed 8 bases, J shed 3 bases, and the junction held 8 bases outside the gene matches. The CDR3 runs to 14 residues. The sample consisted of memory CD4+ T cells sorted from blood. This sample's subset: CD45RA-negative fraction. The TCR sequence derives from a man younger than 45 in good health. The rearrangement joins TRBV6-5 to TRBJ2-5; 8 nucleotides match TRBD1. The DNA of the CDR3 is TGTGCCAGCGGTCCGAGGACAGGGAAAGAGACCCAGTACTTC. Amino acid sequence: CASGPRTGKETQYF.